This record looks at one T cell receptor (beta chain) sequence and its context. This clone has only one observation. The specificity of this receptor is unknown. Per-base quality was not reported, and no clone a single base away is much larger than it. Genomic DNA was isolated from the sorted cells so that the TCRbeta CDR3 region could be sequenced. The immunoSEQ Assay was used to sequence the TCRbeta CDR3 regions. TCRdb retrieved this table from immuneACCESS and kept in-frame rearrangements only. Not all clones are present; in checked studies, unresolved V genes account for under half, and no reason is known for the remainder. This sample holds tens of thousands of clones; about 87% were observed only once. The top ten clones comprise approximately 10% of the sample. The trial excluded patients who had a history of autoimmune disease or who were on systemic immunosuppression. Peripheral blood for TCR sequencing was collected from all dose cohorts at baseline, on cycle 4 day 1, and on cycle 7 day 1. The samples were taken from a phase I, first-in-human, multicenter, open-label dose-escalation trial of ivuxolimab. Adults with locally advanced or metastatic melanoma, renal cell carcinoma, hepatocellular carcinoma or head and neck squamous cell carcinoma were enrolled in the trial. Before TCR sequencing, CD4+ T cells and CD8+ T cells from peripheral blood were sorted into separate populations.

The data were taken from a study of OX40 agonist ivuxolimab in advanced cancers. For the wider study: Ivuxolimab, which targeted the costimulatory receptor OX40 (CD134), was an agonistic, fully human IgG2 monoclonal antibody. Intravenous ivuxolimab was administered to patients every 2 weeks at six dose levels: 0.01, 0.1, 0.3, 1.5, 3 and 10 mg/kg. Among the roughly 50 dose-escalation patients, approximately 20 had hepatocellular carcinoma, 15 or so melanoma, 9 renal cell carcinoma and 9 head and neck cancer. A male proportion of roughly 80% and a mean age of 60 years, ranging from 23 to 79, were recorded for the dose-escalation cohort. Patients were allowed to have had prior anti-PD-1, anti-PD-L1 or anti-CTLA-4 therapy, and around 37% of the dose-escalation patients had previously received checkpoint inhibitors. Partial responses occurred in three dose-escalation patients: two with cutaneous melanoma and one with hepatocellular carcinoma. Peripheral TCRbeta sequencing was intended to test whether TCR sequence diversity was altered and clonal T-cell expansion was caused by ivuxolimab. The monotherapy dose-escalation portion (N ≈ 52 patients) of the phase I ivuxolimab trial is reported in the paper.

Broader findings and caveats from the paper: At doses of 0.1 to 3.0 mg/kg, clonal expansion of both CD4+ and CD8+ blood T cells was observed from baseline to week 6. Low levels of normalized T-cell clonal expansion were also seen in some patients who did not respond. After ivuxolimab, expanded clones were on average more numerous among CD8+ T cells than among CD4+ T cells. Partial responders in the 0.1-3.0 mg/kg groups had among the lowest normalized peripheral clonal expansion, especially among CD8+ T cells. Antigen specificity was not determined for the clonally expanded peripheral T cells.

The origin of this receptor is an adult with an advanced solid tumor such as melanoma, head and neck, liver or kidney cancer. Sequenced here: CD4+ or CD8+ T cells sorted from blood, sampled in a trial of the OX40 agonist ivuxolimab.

The CDR3 here reads CASSLVIPDRDGYTF. The nucleotides read TGTGCCAGCAGCTTGGTCATACCGGACAGGGATGGCTACACCTTC. In this chain, TRBV5-5 is recombined with TRBJ1-2, and 8 junctional nucleotides match TRBD1. CDR1 and CDR2 are read off the germline V gene (reference sequence) as SGHKS and YYEKEE. V has 0 bases trimmed and J has 6 bases trimmed; junction bases matching no gene number 7. There are 15 amino acids in the CDR3, from cysteine to phenylalanine inclusive. Only the CDR3 portion is preserved as DNA: 45 bases, with reading frame beginning at the first base.